This is a list of T cell receptor beta chains from one sample in a study of blood T cell repertoires in COVID-19. The table came from immunoSEQ multiplex PCR; TCRdb's copy has only in-frame clones and leaves some out. Of approximately 120,000 clones listed, around 80% are singletons. The sequencing input was peripheral blood. These receptors were obtained from a human donor in a cohort sampled during active or convalescent COVID-19. Each CDR3 is given with its conserved first and last residue. D genes are given only for firm matches. Only some rows state a clone size, as once, few, many or a class for expanded clones.

j_call	v_call	clone_size	d_call	cdr3_nt	cdr3_aa
TRBJ1-1	TRBV27	NA	TRBD1	TGTGCCAGCCAATCCTACAGGGGAATTAACACTGAAGCTTTCTTT	CASQSYRGINTEAFF
TRBJ1-3	TRBV7-2	NA	TRBD1	TGTGCCCAAAGACAGGGAGGAGGTGGAAACACCATATATTTT	CAQRQGGGGNTIYF
TRBJ2-4	TRBV3-1/TRBV3-2	NA	TRBD1	TGTGCCAGCAGCCCCCGACAGGGGGCTACCAAAAACATTCAGTACTTC	CASSPRQGATKNIQYF
TRBJ2-2	TRBV30	NA	TRBD1	TGTGCCTGGAGTCCATGGGGACAGGCCAACATCTCCGGGGAGCTGTTTTTT	CAWSPWGQANISGELFF
TRBJ1-2	TRBV18	NA	TRBD1	TGTGCCAGCTCACCGGGGACAGGGAGGGACTATGGCTACACCTTC	CASSPGTGRDYGYTF
TRBJ1-2	TRBV3-1/TRBV3-2	few	NA	TGTGCCAGCAGCCAAGACCGCTTAGCGGGTGATGGCTACACCTTC	CASSQDRLAGDGYTF
TRBJ2-3	TRBV5-8	NA	NA	TGTGCCAGCAGCCACAGGATACGGACAGATACGCAGTATTTT	CASSHRIRTDTQYF
TRBJ1-1	TRBV9	NA	NA	TGTGCCAGCAGCGTAGAGGCAGGGAACACTGAAGCTTTCTTT	CASSVEAGNTEAFF
TRBJ2-5	TRBV6-5	once	TRBD1	TGTGCCAGCAGAACAGGGGGGCTTCAAGAGACCCAGTACTTC	CASRTGGLQETQYF
TRBJ2-1	TRBV24-1	NA	TRBD1	TGTGCCACCAGTGAAGGGACAGGGGTTTTGAGTGAGCAGTTCTTC	CATSEGTGVLSEQFF
TRBJ2-6	TRBV19	NA	NA	TGTGCCAGTAGTATACCCAGCTCTGGGGCCAACGTCCTGACTTTC	CASSIPSSGANVLTF
TRBJ1-2	TRBV29-1	NA	NA	TGCAGCGCTCAGACCCAGGGGCAGAACTATGGCTACACCTTC	CSAQTQGQNYGYTF
TRBJ2-5	TRBV7-2	NA	NA	TGTGCCAGCAGCTTAGTCGCAGGGGCTAGGGACCAGTACTTC	CASSLVAGARDQYF
TRBJ1-2	TRBV9	NA	NA	TGTGCCAGCAGCGTAAGTGAGAATCCTAACTATGGCTACACCTTC	CASSVSENPNYGYTF
TRBJ2-1	TRBV11-2	NA	TRBD2	TGTGCCAGCAGCTTATTAGTAGCGGGATTCTACAATGAGCAGTTCTTC	CASSLLVAGFYNEQFF
TRBJ2-3	TRBV12-3/TRBV12-4	NA	NA	TGTGCCAGCAGTGGAGGCGGCACAGATACGCAGTATTTT	CASSGGGTDTQYF
TRBJ2-3	TRBV2	NA	NA	TGTGCCAGCTTTGGACTTTCATTCCCCACAGATACGCAGTATTTT	CASFGLSFPTDTQYF
TRBJ1-1	TRBV7-2	NA	NA	TGTGCCAGCAGGAACAGGGATGTCGGGAACACTGAAGCTTTCTTT	CASRNRDVGNTEAFF
TRBJ2-5	TRBV6-5	few	TRBD2	TGTGCCAGCAGCGCTAGCGGGCCCGGGACCCAGTACTTC	CASSASGPGTQYF
TRBJ2-7	TRBV27	NA	NA	TGTGCCAGCAGTCCGGCAGGGTCCTACGAGCAGTACTTC	CASSPAGSYEQYF
TRBJ2-3	TRBV19	NA	TRBD2	TGTGCCAGTACCCGGGAGGCGCGGTGGACAGATACGCAGTATTTT	CASTREARWTDTQYF
TRBJ1-1	TRBV28	NA	TRBD1	TGTGCCATCAGACCAGGGGGCTCTGAAGCTTTCTTT	CAIRPGGSEAFF
TRBJ2-5	TRBV9	NA	NA	TGTGCCAGCAGCGTAGGGGAGTGGAGCACCCAGTACTTC	CASSVGEWSTQYF
TRBJ2-1	TRBV27	NA	TRBD2	TGTGCCAGCAGTTCAAGCGGGAGGGTTCGAAGGGATGAGCAGTTCTTC	CASSSSGRVRRDEQFF
TRBJ1-1	TRBV24-1	NA	NA	TGTGCCACCCTCCTTAACACTGAAGCTTTCTTT	CATLLNTEAFF
TRBJ1-2	TRBV6-6	NA	TRBD1	TGTGCCAGCAGTTTTGTTACAGGGGGCGGCTATGGCTACACCTTC	CASSFVTGGGYGYTF
TRBJ1-2	TRBV4-2	NA	NA	TGTGCCAGCAGCCAAGAAGCAACCAGGGTGGGCTATGGCTACACCTTC	CASSQEATRVGYGYTF
TRBJ2-1	TRBV7-3	NA	NA	TGTGCCAGCAGTTTGAGCGGCCTCAATGAGCAGTTCTTC	CASSLSGLNEQFF
TRBJ2-1	TRBV18	NA	NA	TGTGCCAGCTCTTCCTTATTGGACACGTCCTACAATGAGCAGTTCTTC	CASSSLLDTSYNEQFF
TRBJ2-2	TRBV7-3	NA	TRBD2	TGTGCCAGCAGCCGGGACTATAACACCGGGGAGCTGTTTTTT	CASSRDYNTGELFF
TRBJ1-5	TRBV2	NA	TRBD1	TGTGCCAGCAGCGGGACAGGGCCTCAGCCCCAGCATTTT	CASSGTGPQPQHF
TRBJ2-5	TRBV19	few	NA	TGTGCCAGTAGTATAGTCTACCAAGAGACCCAGTACTTC	CASSIVYQETQYF
TRBJ1-2	TRBV12-5	NA	NA	TGTGCTAGTGGTTTAAATCAGGGTTCTAACTATGGCTACACCTTC	CASGLNQGSNYGYTF
TRBJ2-3	TRBV2	NA	NA	TGTGCCAGACACAAGGCCAGCCAGGGCACAGATACGCAGTATTTT	CARHKASQGTDTQYF
TRBJ1-1	TRBV12-3/TRBV12-4	NA	NA	TGTGCCAGCAGACAAAAGGAGTTTACTGAAGCTTTCTTT	CASRQKEFTEAFF
TRBJ1-1	TRBV12-3/TRBV12-4	few	NA	TGTGCCAGCAGTTTCTCAGGAGGGACTGAAGCTTTCTTT	CASSFSGGTEAFF
TRBJ2-7	TRBV7-8	few	NA	TGTGCCAGCAGGAGGCTCGTCTCCTACGAGCAGTACTTC	CASRRLVSYEQYF
TRBJ2-5	TRBV9	few	NA	TGTGCCAGCAGCGCCCTCCCCGGGGGGCCGGGGGAGACCCAGTACTTC	CASSALPGGPGETQYF
TRBJ1-2	TRBV12-1	few	NA	TGTGCCAGCAGCTTTGGGACAGGGGATAACTATGGCTACACCTTC	CASSFGTGDNYGYTF
TRBJ1-5	TRBV11-2	NA	NA	TGTGCCAGCAGCTTTGGCGGGGACCGTCAGCCCCAGCATTTT	CASSFGGDRQPQHF
TRBJ2-5	TRBV7-2	NA	NA	TGTGCCAGCAGCTTGGTGGTGGCCCGGGGGTTGTCGGAGACCCAGTACTTC	CASSLVVARGLSETQYF